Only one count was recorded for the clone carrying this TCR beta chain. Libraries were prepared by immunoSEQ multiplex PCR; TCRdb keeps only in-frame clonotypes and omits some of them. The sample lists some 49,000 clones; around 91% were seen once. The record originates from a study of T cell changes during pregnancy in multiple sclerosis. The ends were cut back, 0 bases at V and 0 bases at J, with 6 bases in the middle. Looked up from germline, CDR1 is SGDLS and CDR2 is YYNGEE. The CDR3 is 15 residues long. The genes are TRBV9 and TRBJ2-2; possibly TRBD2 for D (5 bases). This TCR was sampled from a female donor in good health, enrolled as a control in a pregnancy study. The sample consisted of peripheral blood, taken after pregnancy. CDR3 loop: CASSVGLPNTGELFF. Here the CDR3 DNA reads TGTGCCAGCAGCGTAGGACTACCGAACACCGGGGAGCTGTTTTTT.